Each of the 9 T cell receptor beta chains below was sequenced from the same sample in a study of T cells after posttransplantation cyclophosphamide. Using immunoSEQ multiplex PCR, the repertoire was profiled, and TCRdb retains in-frame clones only, with some absent. There are 10,000 to 12,000 clones in the sample, none observed a single time. A marrow graft followed busulfan-fludarabine conditioning, with cyclophosphamide on days +3 and +4. This specimen was PBMCs, taken after allogeneic stem cell transplant with posttransplant cyclophosphamide. The receptor source for this set is a female patient aged 40-50 years who received an allogeneic stem cell transplant from a related donor, was CMV-positive, and had no GVHD. Some of the T cells may derive from the graft donor.

In its sample, this clone was seen many times. V and J are TRBV5-1 and TRBJ2-1, with TRBD2 identical over 8 bases. This CDR3 spans 14 amino acids. CDR1 and CDR2 (germline): SGHRS, YFSETQ. With V trimmed by 9 bases and J by 5 bases, 10 bases remained unmatched. CDR3 sequence reads: CATHRSSGDNEQFF. The CDR3 bases are TGCGCCACACACAGGAGTAGCGGGGACAATGAGCAGTTCTTC.

This clone was seen at least ten times. The J gene is TRBJ2-1, the V gene TRBV7-3; 9 nucleotides match TRBD2. Germline V gives CDR1 SGHTA, CDR2 FQGTGA. Trimming took 1 base from V and 2 from J; bases not matched to a gene: 6. The length of the CDR3 is 17 residues. CDR3 in amino acids: CASSLRRQREAYNEQFF. DNA for the CDR3: TGTGCCAGCAGCTTAAGACGACAGCGGGAGGCCTACAATGAGCAGTTCTTC.

This clone was counted at least ten times. The CDR3, as DNA: TGCGCCAGCTTATACCTCAGGGGACCGGATGGCAATCAGCCCCAGCATTTT. Translation gives CASLYLRGPDGNQPQHF. The chain is built from TRBV23-1 and TRBJ1-5; perhaps TRBD1 as D (6 bases). TRBV23-1 has ORF status, its function being uncertain. This CDR3 has 17 amino acids. Trimming stripped 8 bases from V and 2 bases from J, with 22 bases between.

This clone was recorded many times. V is TRBV7-9 and J is TRBJ1-1, with 11 bases lining up with TRBD1. Trimming at V came to 4 bases and at J to 5 bases, leaving 3 bases not matched to a gene. Germline CDR1 and CDR2: SEHNR and FQNEAQ (reference sequence). The CDR3 sequence is 14 residues long. CDR3 coding DNA: TGTGCCAGCAGCTCGGGACAGGGGGTAACTGAAGCTTTCTTT. Translated: CASSSGQGVTEAFF. Using reference TRBV7-9 and TRBJ1-1 for the parts outside the CDR3, the full variable domain is DTGVSQNPRHKITKRGQNVTFRCDPISEHNRLYWYRQTLGQGPEFLTYFQNEAQLEKSRLLSDRFSAERPKGSFSTLEIQRTEQGDSAMYLCASSSGQGVTEAFFGQGTRLTVV.

This clone came up many times. The rearrangement links TRBV7-7 to TRBJ2-1, with D possibly being TRBD1 (5 bases). Germline assignment: CDR1 SSHAT and CDR2 FNYEAQ (reference sequence). The CDR3 totals 11 residues. For the CDR3, the DNA is TGTGCTAGGAAGCAGCAGGGTGAGCAGTTCTTC. Its translation: CARKQQGEQFF.

The chain employs TRBV6-5 and TRBJ1-1; 7 positions agree with TRBD1. The junction had 2 bases not matched to a gene; V was cut back by 6 bases and J by 1 base. The CDR3 totals 13 residues. The germline V gene has CDR1 MNHEY and CDR2 SVGAGI. CDR3 region: CASRGTANTEAFF. The CDR3, as DNA: TGTGCCAGCAGGGGGACAGCGAACACTGAAGCTTTCTTT.

This rearrangement joins TRBV4-1 to TRBJ1-2; D is perhaps TRBD1 (6 bases). The length of the CDR3 is 14 residues. Germline assignment: CDR1 MGHRA and CDR2 YSYEKL. V shed 3 bases and J shed 3 bases, with 11 bases lying between them. In DNA, the CDR3 is TGCGCCAGCAGCCACCCACAGGGATACTATGGCTACACCTTC. This encodes CASSHPQGYYGYTF.

This clone was seen ten or more times. The CDR3 loop is CATLGGVGETQYF. The CDR3 DNA is TGTGCCACCCTCGGGGGGGTGGGGGAGACCCAGTACTTC. The chain links TRBV6-6 to TRBJ2-5; 8 bases match TRBD2. This CDR3 comprises 13 residues. Germline V gene data show CDR1 as MNHNY and CDR2 as SVGAGI (reference sequence). The V segment lost 10 bases and the J segment 5 bases; nucleotides outside the gene matches: 9.

This clone was detected many times. The chain links TRBV2 to TRBJ1-3; no firm D call. The V end lost 7 bases, the J end lost 0 bases, and 10 bases lay between the germline ends. This CDR3 comprises 14 residues. Germline V CDR1 and CDR2: SNHLY, FYNNEI. CDR3 sequence reads: CASKLASSGNTIYF. The CDR3 bases are TGTGCCAGCAAACTCGCGAGCTCTGGAAACACCATATATTTT.